This entry lists 7 T cell receptor beta chains sequenced from one sample in a study of PD-1 blockade in classical Hodgkin lymphoma. TCRdb keeps only in-frame clones here, not all; method: immunoSEQ multiplex PCR. This table has around 26,000 clones, roughly 86% appearing once. Relapse after autologous stem cell transplantation occurred in every patient, and brentuximab vedotin exposure varied. Here the sequenced sample was peripheral blood mononuclear cells (PBMCs), taken before the second cycle of nivolumab. The source of these receptors is a human donor with classical Hodgkin lymphoma.

The chain recombines TRBV4-1 with TRBJ1-5; D possibly corresponds to TRBD1 (5 bases). The CDR3 loop spans 15 amino acids. Germline loops: CDR1 MGHRA, CDR2 YSYEKL. V was clipped by 0 bases and J by 4 bases, with 10 bases between them. CDR3 nucleotides: TGCGCCAGCAGCCAAGAGCCCGGGGGTAATCAGCCCCAGCATTTT. It yields the protein CASSQEPGGNQPQHF.

The chain carries TRBV20-1 and TRBJ2-1; 8 nucleotides align to TRBD2. Germline CDR1 reads DFQATT; CDR2 reads SNEGSKA (reference sequence). V dropped 1 base and J dropped 14; count of bases not matched to a gene: 4. This CDR3 spans 11 amino acids. As DNA, the CDR3 is TGCAGTGCTAGAGGGGGGACTAGTAAGTTCTTC. The encoded protein is CSARGGTSKFF.

This clone came up once. The rearrangement uses TRBV11-2 and TRBJ2-3; 7 positions match TRBD1. CDR1 and CDR2 (germline): SGHAT, FQNNGV. This CDR3 is built from 17 residues. J lost 0 bases, V lost 1 base, and 7 bases had no gene match. The chain's CDR3 is CASSLVSGDRSTDTQYF. In DNA form, the CDR3 reads TGTGCCAGCAGCTTAGTAAGTGGGGACAGAAGCACAGATACGCAGTATTTT.

This sequence joins TRBV25-1 and TRBJ2-7; 8 bases agree with TRBD1. The length of the CDR3 is 16 residues. The V gene end was trimmed by 8 bases and the J gene end by 5 bases; junction bases not matched to a gene: 17. CDR1 is MGHDK and CDR2 is SYGVNS in the germline V gene. The CDR3, as DNA: TGTGCCAGCCTAGACACCGATCAGGGGGCTCCCCACGAGCAGTACTTC. This encodes CASLDTDQGAPHEQYF.

V usage is TRBV10-2 and J usage is TRBJ1-1; possible D gene TRBD1, 5 bases. This CDR3 contains 13 residues. The ends were cut back, 2 bases at V and 1 base at J, with 5 bases in the middle. CDR1 and CDR2 from the germline V gene are WSHSY and SAAADI. The DNA for the CDR3 is TGCGCCAGCAGTGAGACAGGGAACACTGAAGCTTTCTTT. Translated: CASSETGNTEAFF.

This clone has more than one count but fewer than ten. This chain uses TRBV2 with TRBJ1-2, with D possibly TRBD1 on 6 matching bases. The length of the CDR3 is 12 residues. The germline V gene encodes CDR1 SNHLY and CDR2 FYNNEI. The V gene lost 6 bases and the J gene lost 6 bases, with 11 bases spanning the gap. This chain's CDR3 is CASRWGADGYTF. CDR3 sequence (DNA): TGTGCCAGCAGGTGGGGGGCGGATGGCTACACCTTC.

V usage is TRBV21-1 and J usage is TRBJ2-5. TRBV21-1 is flagged as a pseudogene. This CDR3 spans 16 amino acids. CDR3 nucleotide sequence: TGTGCCAGCAGCAAAGAGGCTGGCACCCGCCAAGAGACCCAGTACTTC. Encoded protein: CASSKEAGTRQETQYF.